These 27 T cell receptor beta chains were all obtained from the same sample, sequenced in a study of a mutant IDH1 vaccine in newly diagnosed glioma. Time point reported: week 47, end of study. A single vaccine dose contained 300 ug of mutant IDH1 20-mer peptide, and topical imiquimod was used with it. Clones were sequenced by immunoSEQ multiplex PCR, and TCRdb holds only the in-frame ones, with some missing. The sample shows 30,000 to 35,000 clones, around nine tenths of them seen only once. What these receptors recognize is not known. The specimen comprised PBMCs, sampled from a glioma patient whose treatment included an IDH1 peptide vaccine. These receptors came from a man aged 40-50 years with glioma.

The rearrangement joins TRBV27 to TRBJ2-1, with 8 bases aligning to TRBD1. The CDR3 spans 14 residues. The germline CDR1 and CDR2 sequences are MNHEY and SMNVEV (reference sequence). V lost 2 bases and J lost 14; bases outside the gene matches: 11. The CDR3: CASSLPTQGARKFF. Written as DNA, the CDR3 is TGTGCCAGCAGTTTACCTACCCAGGGGGCTAGAAAGTTCTTC.

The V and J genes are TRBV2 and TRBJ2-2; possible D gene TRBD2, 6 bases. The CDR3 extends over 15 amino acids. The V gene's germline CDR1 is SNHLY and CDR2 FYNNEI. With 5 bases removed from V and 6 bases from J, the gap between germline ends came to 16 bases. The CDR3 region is CASSINGGKAGELFF. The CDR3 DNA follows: TGTGCCAGCAGTATTAATGGAGGGAAGGCCGGGGAGCTGTTTTTT.

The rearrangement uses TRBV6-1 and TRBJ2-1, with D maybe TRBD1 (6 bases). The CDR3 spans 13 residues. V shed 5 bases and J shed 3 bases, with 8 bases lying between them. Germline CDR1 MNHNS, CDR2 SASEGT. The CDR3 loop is CASSQGIYNEQFF. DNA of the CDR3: TGTGCCAGCAGTCAGGGGATCTACAATGAGCAGTTCTTC.

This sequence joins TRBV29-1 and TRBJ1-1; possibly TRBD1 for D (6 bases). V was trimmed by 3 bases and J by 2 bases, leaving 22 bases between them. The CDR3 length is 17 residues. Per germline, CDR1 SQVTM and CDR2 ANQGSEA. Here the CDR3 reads CSVDSKGGRPLNTEAFF. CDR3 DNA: TGCAGCGTTGACTCGAAAGGGGGGCGCCCACTCAACACTGAAGCTTTCTTT.

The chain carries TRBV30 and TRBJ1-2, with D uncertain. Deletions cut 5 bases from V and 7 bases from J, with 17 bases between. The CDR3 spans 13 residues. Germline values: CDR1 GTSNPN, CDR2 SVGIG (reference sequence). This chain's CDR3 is CAWAPAALFGYTF. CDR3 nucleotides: TGTGCCTGGGCCCCAGCCGCGTTATTTGGCTACACCTTC. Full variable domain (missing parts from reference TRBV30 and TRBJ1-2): SQTIHQWPATLVQPVGSPLSLECTVEGTSNPNLYWYRQAAGRGLQLLFYSVGIGQISSEVPQNLSASRPQDRQFILSSKKLLLSDSGFYLCAWAPAALFGYTFGSGTRLTVV.

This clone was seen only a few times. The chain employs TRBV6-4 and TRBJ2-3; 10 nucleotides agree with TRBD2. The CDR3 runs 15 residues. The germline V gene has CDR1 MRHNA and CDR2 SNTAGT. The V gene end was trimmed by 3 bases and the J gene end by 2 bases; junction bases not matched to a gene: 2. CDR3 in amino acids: CASSESGGATDTQYF. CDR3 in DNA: TGTGCCAGCAGTGAAAGCGGGGGGGCCACAGATACGCAGTATTTT.

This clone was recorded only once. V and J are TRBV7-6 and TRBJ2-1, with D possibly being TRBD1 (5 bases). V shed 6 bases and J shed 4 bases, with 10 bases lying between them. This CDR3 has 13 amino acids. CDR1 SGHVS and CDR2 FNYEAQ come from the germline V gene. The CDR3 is CASRSTDYNEQFF. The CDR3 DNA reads TGTGCCAGCAGGTCGACAGATTACAATGAGCAGTTCTTC.

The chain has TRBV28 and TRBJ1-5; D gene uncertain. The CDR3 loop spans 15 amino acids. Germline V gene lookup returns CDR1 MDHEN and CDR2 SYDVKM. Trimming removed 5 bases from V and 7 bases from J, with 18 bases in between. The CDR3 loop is CASSPDGGSGQPQHF. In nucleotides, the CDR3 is TGTGCCAGCAGTCCCGACGGAGGATCGGGGCAGCCCCAGCATTTT. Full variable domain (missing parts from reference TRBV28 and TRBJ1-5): DVKVTQSSRYLVKRTGEKVFLECVQDMDHENMFWYRQDPGLGLRLIYFSYDVKMKEKGDIPEGYSVSREKKERFSLILESASTNQTSMYLCASSPDGGSGQPQHFGDGTRLSIL.

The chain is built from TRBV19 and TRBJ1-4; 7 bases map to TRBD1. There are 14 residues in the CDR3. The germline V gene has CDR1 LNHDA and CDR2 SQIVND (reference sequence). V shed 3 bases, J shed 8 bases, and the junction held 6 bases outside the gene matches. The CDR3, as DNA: TGTGCCAGTAGTATCGTGACAGGGAACGAAAAACTGTTTTTT. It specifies CASSIVTGNEKLFF.

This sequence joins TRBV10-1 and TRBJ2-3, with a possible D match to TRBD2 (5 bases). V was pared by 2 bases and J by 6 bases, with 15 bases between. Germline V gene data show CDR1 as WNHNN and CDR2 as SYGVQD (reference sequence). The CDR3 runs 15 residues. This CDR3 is CASSERSGVGDTQYF. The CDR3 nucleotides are TGCGCCAGCAGTGAGAGAAGCGGTGTGGGGGATACGCAGTATTTT.

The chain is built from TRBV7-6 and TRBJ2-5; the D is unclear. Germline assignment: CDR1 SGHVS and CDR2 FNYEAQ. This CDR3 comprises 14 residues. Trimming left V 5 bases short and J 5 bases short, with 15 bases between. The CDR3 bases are TGTGCCAGCAGCCTCGGATCAATCGGGGAGACCCAGTACTTC. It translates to CASSLGSIGETQYF.

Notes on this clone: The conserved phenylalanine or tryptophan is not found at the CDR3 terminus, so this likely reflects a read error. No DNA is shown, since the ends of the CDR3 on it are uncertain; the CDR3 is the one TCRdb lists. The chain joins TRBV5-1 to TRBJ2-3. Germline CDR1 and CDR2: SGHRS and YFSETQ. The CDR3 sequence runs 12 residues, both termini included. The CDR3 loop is CASSPDRRTRSC.

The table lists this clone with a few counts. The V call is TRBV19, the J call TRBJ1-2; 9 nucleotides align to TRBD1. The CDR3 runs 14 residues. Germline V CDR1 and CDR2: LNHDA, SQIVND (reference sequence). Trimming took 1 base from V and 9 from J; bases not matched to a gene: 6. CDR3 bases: TGTGCCAGTAGTATAGTGACAGGGGGACATAGCTACACCTTC. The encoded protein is CASSIVTGGHSYTF. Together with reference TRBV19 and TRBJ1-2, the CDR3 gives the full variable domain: DGGITQSPKYLFRKEGQNVTLSCEQNLNHDAMYWYRQDPGQGLRLIYYSQIVNDFQKGDIAEGYSVSREKKESFPLTVTSAQKNPTAFYLCASSIVTGGHSYTFGSGTRLTVV.

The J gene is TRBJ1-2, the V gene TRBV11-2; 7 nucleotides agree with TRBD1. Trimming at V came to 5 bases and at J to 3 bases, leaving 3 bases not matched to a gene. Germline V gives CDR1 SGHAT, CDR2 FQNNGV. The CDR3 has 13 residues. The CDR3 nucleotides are TGTGCCAGCAGCCCCACAGGGGACTATGGCTACACCTTC. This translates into CASSPTGDYGYTF.

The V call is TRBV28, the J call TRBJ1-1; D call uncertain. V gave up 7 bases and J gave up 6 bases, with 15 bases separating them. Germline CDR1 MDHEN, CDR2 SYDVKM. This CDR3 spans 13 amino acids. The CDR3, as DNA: TGTGCCAGCACCCCCGGAAGTACTCCTGAAGCTTTCTTT. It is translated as CASTPGSTPEAFF.

DNA for the CDR3: TGTGCCAGCAGCCAAGATCGGGGACTCCGCATGGGCAATGAGCAGTTCTTC. Translated: CASSQDRGLRMGNEQFF. This sequence joins TRBV14 and TRBJ2-1; weak D call: TRBD2 (6 bases). Trimming took 0 bases from V and 6 from J, leaving 18 bases between them. In germline, CDR1 is SGHDN, CDR2 FVKESK. CDR3 length: 17 amino acids.

The CDR3 DNA reads TGTGCCAGCAGCCGGAAAGGGGGCACAGATACGCAGTATTTT. Protein product: CASSRKGGTDTQYF. J is TRBJ2-3 and V is TRBV25-1, with D possibly matching TRBD1 (5 bases). Germline CDR1 reads MGHDK; CDR2 reads SYGVNS. Trimming removed 6 bases from V and 1 base from J, with 11 bases in between. This CDR3 has 14 amino acids. The variable domain in full, completed from reference TRBV25-1 and TRBJ2-3, reads EADIYQTPRYLVIGTGKKITLECSQTMGHDKMYWYQQDPGMELHLIHYSYGVNSTEKGDLSSESTVSRIRTEHFPLTLESARPSHTSQYLCASSRKGGTDTQYFGPGTRLTVL.

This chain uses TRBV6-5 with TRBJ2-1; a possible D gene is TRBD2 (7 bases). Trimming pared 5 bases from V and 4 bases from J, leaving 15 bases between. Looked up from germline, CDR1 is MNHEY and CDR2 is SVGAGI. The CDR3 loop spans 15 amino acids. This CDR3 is CASSPRGRGYNEQFF. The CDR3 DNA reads TGTGCCAGCAGTCCCCGGGGGCGGGGGTACAATGAGCAGTTCTTC.

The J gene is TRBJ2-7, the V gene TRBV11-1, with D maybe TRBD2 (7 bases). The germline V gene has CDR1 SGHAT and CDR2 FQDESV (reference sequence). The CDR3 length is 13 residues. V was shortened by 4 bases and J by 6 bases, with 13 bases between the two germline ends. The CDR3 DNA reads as TGTGCCAGCAGCTCCAGGGGAGGGGTCGAGCAGTACTTC. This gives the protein CASSSRGGVEQYF.

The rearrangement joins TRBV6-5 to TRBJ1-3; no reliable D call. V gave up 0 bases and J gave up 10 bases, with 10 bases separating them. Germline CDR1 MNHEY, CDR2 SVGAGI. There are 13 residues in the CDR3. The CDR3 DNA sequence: TGTGCCAGCAGTTACTCGCCCGGGAGTACCATATATTTT. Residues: CASSYSPGSTIYF.

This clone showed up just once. The CDR3 bases are TGTGCCAGCAGTGAGCGGGGTGGGCGTGTGGGAAACACCATATATTTT. The encoded protein is CASSERGGRVGNTIYF. The J gene is TRBJ1-3, the V gene TRBV28; D is unclear. V gave up 5 bases and J gave up 4 bases, with 18 bases separating them. Germline lookup yields CDR1 MDHEN and CDR2 SYDVKM. There are 16 residues in the CDR3. The full variable domain, its missing parts supplied by reference TRBV28 and TRBJ1-3, is DVKVTQSSRYLVKRTGEKVFLECVQDMDHENMFWYRQDPGLGLRLIYFSYDVKMKEKGDIPEGYSVSREKKERFSLILESASTNQTSMYLCASSERGGRVGNTIYFGEGSWLTVV.

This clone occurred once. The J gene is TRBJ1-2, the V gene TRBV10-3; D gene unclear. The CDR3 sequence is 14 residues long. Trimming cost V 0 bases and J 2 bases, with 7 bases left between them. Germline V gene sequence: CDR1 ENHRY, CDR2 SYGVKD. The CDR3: CAISESLGNYGYTF. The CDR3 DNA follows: TGTGCCATCAGTGAGTCGTTGGGAAACTATGGCTACACCTTC.

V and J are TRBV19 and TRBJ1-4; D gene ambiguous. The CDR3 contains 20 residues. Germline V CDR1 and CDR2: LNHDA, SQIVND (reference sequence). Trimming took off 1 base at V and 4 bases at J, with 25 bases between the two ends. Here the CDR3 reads CASSIVYFGRSPRDNEKLFF. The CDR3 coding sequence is TGTGCCAGTAGTATAGTTTACTTCGGACGTTCTCCTAGGGATAATGAAAAACTGTTTTTT.

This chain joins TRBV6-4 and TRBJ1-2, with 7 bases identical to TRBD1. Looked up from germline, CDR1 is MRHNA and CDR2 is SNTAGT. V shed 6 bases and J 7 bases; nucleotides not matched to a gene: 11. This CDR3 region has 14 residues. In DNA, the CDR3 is TGTGCCAGCAGGCGGACAGGAGAAGGGGGTGGCTACACCTTC. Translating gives CASRRTGEGGGYTF.

This chain's CDR3 is CASSPPSGRNTGELFF. In nucleotides, the CDR3 is TGTGCCAGCAGCCCTCCTAGCGGGCGAAACACCGGGGAGCTGTTTTTT. The chain uses TRBV5-4 and TRBJ2-2; TRBD2 matches 8 bases. With 4 bases clipped from V and 2 bases from J, the junction kept 7 bases outside the gene matches. CDR1 and CDR2 (germline): SGHNT, YYREEE (reference sequence). The CDR3 contains 16 residues.

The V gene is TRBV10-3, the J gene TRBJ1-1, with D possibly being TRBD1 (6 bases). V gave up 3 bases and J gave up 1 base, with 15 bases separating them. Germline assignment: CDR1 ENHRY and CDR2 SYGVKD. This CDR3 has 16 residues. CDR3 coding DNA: TGTGCCATCAGTGAACGGAGGCAGGGGAGGAACACTGAAGCTTTCTTT. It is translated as CAISERRQGRNTEAFF.

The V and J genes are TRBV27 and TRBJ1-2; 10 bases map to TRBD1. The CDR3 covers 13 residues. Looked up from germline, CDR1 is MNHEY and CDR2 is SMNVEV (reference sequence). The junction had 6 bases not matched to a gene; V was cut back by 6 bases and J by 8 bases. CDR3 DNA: TGTGCCAGCAGCCGACAGGGGGCTCAGGGCTACACCTTC. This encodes CASSRQGAQGYTF.